A single T cell receptor (beta chain) is shown here with its context. These data belong to a study of blood T cell repertoires in COVID-19. Study context: Acute and convalescent COVID-19 specimens originated in the United States, Italy and Spain. From T cells, B-cell-depleted T cells, or PBMCs came the material, which was cDNA or gDNA.

CDR1 SGDLS and CDR2 YYNGEE come from the germline V gene. CDR3 length: 16 amino acids. V lost 0 bases, J lost 3 bases, and 6 bases stayed unmatched. In the original workflow: Estimation of nucleated cell counts relied on the amplification of reference gene primers. Here immunoSEQ multiplex PCR was the method, and the copy in TCRdb shows in-frame clones only, minus some. Clonal size and the V and J genes are those of that table, whereas D and trimming came from the DNA. Seen here are around 300,000 clones, roughly 87% observed once, and the top ten hold less than 10%. The specimen sequenced was peripheral blood. The rearrangement links TRBV9 to TRBJ2-3; the match to TRBD2 covers 8 bases. The source is a man between 18 and 29 years old with active or convalescent COVID-19. The CDR3 coding sequence is TGTGCCAGCAGCGTAGCTCGGCTAGCGGGTACAGATACGCAGTATTTT. Its translation: CASSVARLAGTDTQYF.